This TCR beta chain was observed in a study of CD8+CD57+ T cells in acquired aplastic anemia listed by TCRdb under 2018. At the level of the whole study: A mean of approximately 3 ug of DNA, ranging from roughly 0.2 to 27.4 ug, was extracted from sorted CD4+ and CD8+ cells. Mean read counts for healthy donor samples were about 10 million for CD4+ cells and 11.0 million for CD8+ cells.

In this study, sorted CD4+ and CD8+ T cells from the blood of healthy subjects and of severe aplastic anemia patients had their TCR repertoires deep-sequenced. Ficoll-Paque density gradient centrifugation was used to isolate peripheral blood mononuclear cells. CD4+ and CD8+ T cells were sorted by FACS or magnetic beads before DNA extraction. This clonotype came up once. Its binding antigen is unknown. Within one base of it there is no much larger clone, and no base qualities were kept. Support from one read is weak. Here is what the overall study found, with its caveats: Although twenty-nine CD8+ CDR3 sequences were shared by patients and controls, these sequences appeared highly expressed in patients and within the immunodominant clones of patients. CD8+ Simpson's diversity did not differ significantly between patients and healthy controls (P=0.060).

TCR beta VDJ combination and CDR3 sequence profiling used genomic DNA as the template. An Illumina HiSeq 2000 was the platform used for TCR repertoire sequencing. The authors processed their data as follows. TRBV/TRBJ rearrangement plots, CDR3 size and DJ length profiles, and Simpson's diversity index were used to assess repertoires. The most abundant DNA sequence in the deep sequencing data was taken as the immunodominant clone. CDR3 amino acid sequences were screened for sharing across subjects and compared with published repertoires and the VDJdb database. TCRdb reprocessing: public reads trimmed at Q25 with fastp, clones called with MiXCR, in-frame beta chains kept. Records with the same CDR3 protein are collapsed into one entry carrying the most frequent genes and DNA. The V and J calls were not made by the authors but by TCRdb's processing. In this sample the table shows 150,000 to 200,000 distinct CDR3 sequences, about 64% of which occur a single time. The ten largest clonotypes hold 35% to 50% of the sample.

Sequences SGHVS (CDR1) and FNYEAQ (CDR2) are obtained from the germline V gene. From the cysteine through the phenylalanine, the CDR3 covers 14 amino acids. Only the CDR3 part of the read is kept: 42 bases, read in frame from the first base. V is reduced by 1 base and J by 2 bases, leaving a spacing of 9 bases between them. This TCR came from a human donor in good health. The chain links TRBV7-6 with TRBJ2-7, and TRBD2 may be the D gene, going by 5 matching bases. Sequences were obtained from sorted CD4+, CD8+, or CD8+CD57+ T cells (not recorded which) from PBMCs. The DNA is as follows: TGTGCCAGCAGCTTAGAGGTGGAGGCCTACGAGCAGTACTTC. Translated, this gives CASSLEVEAYEQYF.